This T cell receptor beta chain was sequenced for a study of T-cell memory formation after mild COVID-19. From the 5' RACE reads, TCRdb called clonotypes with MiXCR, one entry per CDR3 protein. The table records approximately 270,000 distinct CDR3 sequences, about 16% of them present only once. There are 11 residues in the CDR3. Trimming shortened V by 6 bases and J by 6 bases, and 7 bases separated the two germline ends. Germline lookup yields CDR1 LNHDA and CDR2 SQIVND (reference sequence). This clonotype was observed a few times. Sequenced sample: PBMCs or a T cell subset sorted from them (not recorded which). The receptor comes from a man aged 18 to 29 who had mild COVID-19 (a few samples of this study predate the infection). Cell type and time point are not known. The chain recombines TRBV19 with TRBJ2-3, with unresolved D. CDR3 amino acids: CASRFGDTQYF. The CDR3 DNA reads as TGTGCCAGTAGATTCGGGGATACGCAGTATTTT.